One and the same sample provided the 12 T cell receptor beta chains below, sequenced in a study of blood T cell repertoires in COVID-19. TCRdb's table, derived via immunoSEQ multiplex PCR, lists solely in-frame clones and lacks some. The table records 87,000 or so clones, around four fifths of them present only once. Material: peripheral blood. The source of these receptors is an older woman with acute or convalescent COVID-19.

This chain uses TRBV11-3 with TRBJ2-1; a possible D gene is TRBD2 (5 bases). The V gene lost 4 bases and the J gene lost 1 base, with 11 bases spanning the gap. CDR1 SGHNT and CDR2 YENEEA come from the germline V gene. The CDR3 runs to 15 residues. The CDR3 loop is CASSYRAGSYNEQFF. In nucleotides, the CDR3 is TGTGCCAGCAGCTACCGGGCGGGTTCCTACAATGAGCAGTTCTTC.

DNA for the CDR3: TGTGCCAGCAGCTCAGCGGGACAGGGAAAAAACATTCAGTACTTC. Its translation: CASSSAGQGKNIQYF. This sequence joins TRBV7-8 and TRBJ2-4; TRBD1 matches at 9 bases. The germline V gene encodes CDR1 SGHVS and CDR2 FQNEAQ. The junction had 5 bases not matched to a gene; V was cut back by 4 bases and J by 4 bases. The CDR3 is 15 residues long.

The chain combines TRBV5-1 with TRBJ2-7, with TRBD2 matching over 7 bases. The CDR3 extends over 15 amino acids. The germline V gene has CDR1 SGHRS and CDR2 YFSETQ. The junction had 4 bases not matched to a gene; V was cut back by 0 bases and J by 1 base. CDR3 nucleotides: TGCGCCAGCAGCTTGGGCGTGGGGGGGTCCTACGAGCAGTACTTC. Translated, it gives CASSLGVGGSYEQYF.

J is TRBJ1-5 and V is TRBV30; D may be TRBD1 (5 bases). This CDR3 is built from 15 residues. Germline CDR1 reads GTSNPN; CDR2 reads SVGIG (reference sequence). Trimming took off 5 bases at V and 3 bases at J, with 17 bases between the two ends. The CDR3 spells CAWSHRGLYNQPQHF. As DNA, the CDR3 is TGTGCCTGGTCTCACCGGGGACTGTACAATCAGCCCCAGCATTTT. Full variable domain (missing parts from reference TRBV30 and TRBJ1-5): SQTIHQWPATLVQPVGSPLSLECTVEGTSNPNLYWYRQAAGRGLQLLFYSVGIGQISSEVPQNLSASRPQDRQFILSSKKLLLSDSGFYLCAWSHRGLYNQPQHFGDGTRLSIL.

The CDR3 protein is CSVEGQTNEKLFF. CDR3 DNA sequence: TGCAGCGTTGAAGGGCAAACTAATGAAAAACTGTTTTTT. V and J are TRBV29-1 and TRBJ1-4; D unresolved. The CDR3 loop spans 13 amino acids. Germline V gives CDR1 SQVTM, CDR2 ANQGSEA. Between the trimmed V and J ends, which lost 1 base and 1 base, there was a span of 4 bases.

The V and J genes are TRBV11-3 and TRBJ2-7; the D gene is possibly TRBD1 (5 bases). This CDR3 is built from 13 residues. CDR1 is SGHNT, CDR2 YENEEA, per germline. Deletions cut 5 bases from V and 3 bases from J, with 11 bases between. The CDR3 loop is CASSPDIFYEQYF. The CDR3, as DNA: TGTGCCAGCAGCCCGGACATCTTCTACGAGCAGTACTTC. Using reference TRBV11-3 and TRBJ2-7 for the parts outside the CDR3, the full variable domain is EAGVVQSPRYKIIEKKQPVAFWCNPISGHNTLYWYLQNLGQGPELLIRYENEEAVDDSQLPKDRFSAERLKGVDSTLKIQPAELGDSAVYLCASSPDIFYEQYFGPGTRLTVT.

The chain links TRBV3-1 (or the pseudogene TRBV3-2) to TRBJ2-1; D is possibly TRBD2 (6 bases). V was clipped by 4 bases and J by 7 bases, with 20 bases between them. CDR3 size: 16 residues. Per the germline V gene, CDR1 is LGHDT and CDR2 is YNNKEL (reference sequence). CDR3 loop: CASSPLGKGRPNEQFF. The CDR3 bases are TGTGCCAGCAGCCCCCTCGGTAAAGGGAGGCCTAATGAGCAGTTCTTC.

This chain connects TRBV28 to TRBJ1-1, with D unresolved. Germline V gene data show CDR1 as MDHEN and CDR2 as SYDVKM. CDR3 length: 13 residues. V was cut by 5 bases and J by 1 base, with 8 bases left in between. The CDR3 loop reads CASSRTANTEAFF. CDR3 DNA sequence: TGTGCCAGCAGTCGTACAGCGAACACTGAAGCTTTCTTT.

This chain links TRBV5-1 with TRBJ1-4; D unresolved. Germline V gene lookup returns CDR1 SGHRS and CDR2 YFSETQ. Trimming cost V 6 bases and J 0 bases, with 9 bases left between them. CDR3 length equals 14 residues. The CDR3 DNA reads TGCGCCAGCACCCCCGGGACAACTAATGAAAAACTGTTTTTT. Residues: CASTPGTTNEKLFF.

This rearrangement joins TRBV6-5 to TRBJ2-3; maybe TRBD1 (6 bases). The germline gives CDR1 MNHEY, CDR2 SVGAGI. This CDR3 has 15 residues. The V end lost 6 bases, the J end lost 4 bases, and 17 bases lay between the germline ends. The CDR3 here is CASSAPQGWSDTQYF. CDR3 nucleotide sequence: TGTGCCAGCAGCGCACCCCAGGGGTGGTCAGATACGCAGTATTTT.

V and J are TRBV4-1 and TRBJ1-1; no definite D call. The V and J ends lost 2 bases and 0 bases respectively, with 13 bases between them. The CDR3 sequence is 16 residues long. CDR1 MGHRA and CDR2 YSYEKL come from the germline V gene. CDR3 region: CASSQSPAVLNTEAFF. The DNA for the CDR3 is TGCGCCAGCAGCCAATCCCCGGCGGTTTTGAACACTGAAGCTTTCTTT.

This sequence joins TRBV7-9 and TRBJ2-1; tentatively, D is TRBD1 (5 bases). V lost 11 bases, J lost 6 bases, and 17 bases lay in between. Per the germline V gene, CDR1 is SEHNR and CDR2 is FQNEAQ (reference sequence). The CDR3 spans 13 residues. This CDR3 reads CASQMGLSNEQFF. DNA of the CDR3: TGTGCCTCCCAGATGGGGCTTAGCAATGAGCAGTTCTTC.